The T cell receptor (beta chain) under discussion was sequenced for a study of blood T cell repertoires in COVID-19. In the study overall: Samples came from the United States, Italy and Spain, spanning acute and convalescent COVID-19. T cells, B-cell-depleted T cells, or PBMCs provided the cDNA or gDNA that served as material.

This clone was seen a handful of times. Only in-frame clones appear in the TCRdb table, and some are missing; sequencing was by immunoSEQ multiplex PCR. The sample consists of about 14,000 clones, 70% to 85% of them appearing once. Looked up from germline, CDR1 is SEHNR and CDR2 is FQNEAQ (reference sequence). The CDR3 totals 14 residues. The V gene end was trimmed by 4 bases and the J gene end by 2 bases; junction bases not matched to a gene: 4. The sequencing input was peripheral blood. V is TRBV7-9 and J is TRBJ2-7, with 8 bases aligning to TRBD2. This receptor was identified in a woman aged 45-59 years with active or convalescent COVID-19. DNA of the CDR3: TGTGCCAGCAGCTGGACTAGCCTTACCTACGAGCAGTACTTC. Protein product: CASSWTSLTYEQYF. Full variable domain (missing parts from reference TRBV7-9 and TRBJ2-7): DTGVSQNPRHKITKRGQNVTFRCDPISEHNRLYWYRQTLGQGPEFLTYFQNEAQLEKSRLLSDRFSAERPKGSFSTLEIQRTEQGDSAMYLCASSWTSLTYEQYFGPGTRLTVT.